What follows are 8 T cell receptor beta chains derived from one specimen sequenced in a study of blood T cell repertoires in COVID-19. Here immunoSEQ multiplex PCR was the method, and the copy in TCRdb shows in-frame clones only, minus some. Here the sample spans some 42,000 clones, around 85% being singletons. The sequencing sample was made of peripheral blood. The receptors come from a man aged 50 or older with active COVID-19.

In this sample, this clone turned up a few times. Other DNA sequences within the sample encode an identical CDR3. The chain links TRBV5-1 to TRBJ1-1, with D maybe TRBD1 (6 bases). V was trimmed by 4 bases and J by 1 base, leaving 8 bases between them. This CDR3 spans 13 amino acids. Germline CDR1 SGHRS, CDR2 YFSETQ. CDR3 sequence (DNA): TGCGCCAGCAGCCTGACAGGGAACACTGAAGCTTTCTTT. This codes for CASSLTGNTEAFF.

This clone has only a few counts. The DNA of the CDR3 is TGTGCCAGCAGGGACGGGACTAGCGGGACCTACGAGCAGTACTTC. Translating it yields CASRDGTSGTYEQYF. The rearrangement joins TRBV6-5 to TRBJ2-7; 13 nucleotides agree with TRBD2. There are 15 residues in the CDR3. From germline, CDR1 is MNHEY and CDR2 SVGAGI. The trim removed 6 bases at V and 2 bases at J, leaving 4 bases unmatched.

The chain has TRBV5-1 and TRBJ2-2; D gene unclear. Germline assignment: CDR1 SGHRS and CDR2 YFSETQ. V was cut by 3 bases and J by 0 bases, with 12 bases left in between. This CDR3 region has 16 residues. The CDR3 reads CASSSSATANTGELFF. DNA for the CDR3: TGCGCCAGCAGCTCCTCCGCTACCGCGAACACCGGGGAGCTGTTTTTT.

J is TRBJ2-3 and V is TRBV27; TRBD1 matches at 8 bases. The CDR3 is made up of 16 amino acids. Losses at the gene ends were 3 bases for V and 0 bases for J; bases not matched to a gene: 5. Germline V gene lookup returns CDR1 MNHEY and CDR2 SMNVEV (reference sequence). CDR3 protein: CASSFWTGLSTDTQYF. The CDR3 nucleotides are TGTGCCAGCAGTTTCTGGACAGGGCTTAGCACAGATACGCAGTATTTT.

This sequence joins TRBV5-6 and TRBJ2-5; D uncertain. Germline CDR1 is SGHDT and CDR2 is YYEEEE. Trimming removed 6 bases at V and 4 bases at J, with 13 bases between. This CDR3 has 13 amino acids. The DNA for the CDR3 is TGTGCCAGCACCTCTGGAGAATTAGAGACCCAGTACTTC. Protein: CASTSGELETQYF.

The chain has TRBV7-2 and TRBJ1-5, with 8 bases aligning to TRBD1. CDR3 size: 16 residues. V shed 1 base, J shed 3 bases, and the junction held 5 bases outside the gene matches. CDR1 SGHTA and CDR2 FQGNSA come from the germline V gene. CDR3 DNA: TGTGCCAGCAGCTTAGTATCAGGGGGCCTCAATCAGCCCCAGCATTTT. This encodes CASSLVSGGLNQPQHF.

The CDR3 DNA is TGTGCCAGCAGCGTCAGCGGGGGTAGCACAGATACGCAGTATTTT. Encoded protein: CASSVSGGSTDTQYF. The chain joins TRBV9 to TRBJ2-3, with 8 bases matching TRBD2. This CDR3 comprises 15 residues. The V segment lost 2 bases and the J segment 0 bases; nucleotides outside the gene matches: 2. From germline, CDR1 is SGDLS and CDR2 YYNGEE.

The gene calls are TRBV12-3 or TRBV12-4 and TRBJ1-1; maybe TRBD1 (5 bases). CDR3 length: 13 amino acids. V dropped 2 bases and J dropped 4 bases, with 8 bases sitting between them. CDR3 DNA: TGTGCCAGCAGTTTATGGGGCACCACTGAAGCTTTCTTT. Translation gives CASSLWGTTEAFF.